Below, 9 T cell receptor beta chains from the same sample are listed, as sequenced in a study of identical twins. TCRdb reprocessed the 5' RACE reads with MiXCR, giving one entry per CDR3 protein. Here the sample spans hundreds of thousands of distinct CDR3 sequences, about 20% being singletons. These data were likewise used in another study, on T cells expressing NK-cell markers.

Sequencing input: PBMCs. The receptors come from a woman younger than 35 in good health.

This clonotype was observed once. The CDR3 loop reads CASSPGAGGADTQYF. DNA of the CDR3: TGTGCCAGCAGCCCTGGGGCAGGGGGCGCAGATACGCAGTATTTT. The V call is TRBV11-2, the J call TRBJ2-3, with TRBD1 matching over 8 bases. Germline V gene lookup returns CDR1 SGHAT and CDR2 FQNNGV. This CDR3 spans 15 amino acids. The ends lost 5 bases at V and 4 bases at J; junction bases unmatched: 8.

This clonotype was counted many times. The genes are TRBV7-6 and TRBJ2-1; D is perhaps TRBD1 (6 bases). This CDR3 spans 15 amino acids. Per germline, CDR1 SGHVS and CDR2 FNYEAQ. The germline V and J ends were trimmed by 8 bases and 7 bases, with 21 bases remaining between them. The DNA for the CDR3 is TGTGCCAGCGAATATGGGGGCCCAGAGGGGAATGAGCAGTTCTTC. Translation gives CASEYGGPEGNEQFF.

The chain has TRBV7-2 and TRBJ2-7, with D perhaps TRBD1 (6 bases). V shed 3 bases and J shed 6 bases, with 15 bases lying between them. CDR3 length: 14 amino acids. Germline V gives CDR1 SGHTA, CDR2 FQGNSA. CDR3 sequence reads: CASSFSPGVVEQYF. DNA of the CDR3: TGTGCCAGCAGCTTTAGCCCAGGGGTTGTCGAGCAGTACTTC.

The V gene is TRBV20-1, the J gene TRBJ2-1; 8 nucleotides match TRBD2. Unmatched junction bases numbered 6, after V lost 4 bases and J lost 7 bases. Germline values: CDR1 DFQATT, CDR2 SNEGSKA (reference sequence). The CDR3 spans 13 residues. CDR3 sequence reads: CSATRGGMNEQFF. The CDR3 DNA is TGCAGTGCTACCCGGGGGGGGATGAATGAGCAGTTCTTC.

This clonotype came up a few times. V usage is TRBV5-6 and J usage is TRBJ1-5; a possible D gene is TRBD1 (5 bases). The CDR3 runs 15 residues. Trimming left V 0 bases short and J 4 bases short, with 11 bases between. Germline V gene lookup returns CDR1 SGHDT and CDR2 YYEEEE. The CDR3 nucleotides read TGTGCCAGCAGCTTGGGCAGGGCGGATAATCAGCCCCAGCATTTT. Translating gives CASSLGRADNQPQHF.

J is TRBJ2-3 and V is TRBV3-1; D remains unclear. Looked up from germline, CDR1 is LGHDT and CDR2 is YNNKEL (reference sequence). The ends were cut back, 0 bases at V and 7 bases at J, with 11 bases in the middle. CDR3 size: 14 residues. CDR3 amino acids: CASSQESRANTQYF. As DNA, the CDR3 is TGTGCCAGCAGCCAAGAAAGCCGCGCAAATACGCAGTATTTT.

This clonotype has a count of ten or more. The chain uses TRBV6-1 and TRBJ2-7, with a tentative D call TRBD2 (6 bases). V was clipped by 6 bases and J by 3 bases, with 12 bases between them. CDR3 size: 13 residues. Germline V lookup: CDR1 MNHNS, CDR2 SASEGT. The DNA for the CDR3 is TGTGCCAGCAGAACGGGACTTGGCTACGAGCAGTACTTC. Amino acids: CASRTGLGYEQYF.

Many counts were recorded for this clonotype. The rearrangement uses TRBV12-3 or TRBV12-4 and TRBJ2-7, with TRBD1 matching 9 bases. After removal of 6 bases from V and 8 bases from J, the junction contained 17 bases not matched to a gene. This CDR3 comprises 16 residues. The CDR3 loop reads CASSLPRGTGRKKQYF. CDR3 nucleotides: TGTGCCAGCAGCTTGCCCCGTGGGACAGGGAGGAAAAAGCAGTACTTC.

The table lists this clonotype with many counts. The rearrangement uses TRBV12-3 or TRBV12-4 and TRBJ1-1, with D tentatively TRBD1 (5 bases). This CDR3 has 14 amino acids. The V and J ends lost 4 bases and 0 bases respectively, with 9 bases between them. The CDR3 DNA follows: TGTGCCAGCAGTTCGACAGCGATGAACACTGAAGCTTTCTTT. Residues: CASSSTAMNTEAFF.